Presented here are 9 T cell receptor beta chains from one specimen sequenced in a study of Graves' ophthalmopathy and Graves' hyperthyroidism. TCR beta CDR3 regions were amplified from RNA transcripts. First-round RT-PCR employed HTBI primers, with a second-round multiplex PCR after it. One entry per CDR3 protein results from TCRdb running MiXCR on the multiplex PCR reads. The repertoire holds 600,000 to 950,000 distinct CDR3 sequences, with roughly 41% as singletons. The source material was peripheral blood. These receptors all stem from an adult man with Graves' ophthalmopathy.

The rearrangement uses TRBV7-2 and TRBJ2-7, with 7 positions matching TRBD1. The CDR3 totals 16 residues. CDR1 and CDR2 (germline): SGHTA, FQGNSA. Unmatched junction bases numbered 5, after V lost 0 bases and J lost 0 bases. CDR3 loop: CASSLAPRDSSYEQYF. The DNA for the CDR3 is TGTGCCAGCAGCTTAGCGCCACGGGACAGCTCCTACGAGCAGTACTTC. Variable domain in full (rest from reference TRBV7-2 and TRBJ2-7): GAGVSQSPSNKVTEKGKDVELRCDPISGHTALYWYRQSLGQGLEFLIYFQGNSAPDKSGLPSDRFSAERTGGSVSTLTIQRTQQEDSAVYLCASSLAPRDSSYEQYFGPGTRLTVT.

This clonotype was observed many times. The chain recombines TRBV7-9 with TRBJ1-1; 8 positions match TRBD1. The V and J ends lost 6 bases and 5 bases, in that order; junction bases with no gene match: 5. CDR3 length equals 13 residues. The germline V gene encodes CDR1 SEHNR and CDR2 FQNEAQ (reference sequence). The chain's CDR3 is CASRETGDTEAFF. The CDR3 DNA is TGTGCCAGCAGGGAGACAGGGGATACTGAAGCTTTCTTT.

This clonotype was detected ten times or more. The CDR3 coding sequence is TGCGCCAGCAGCAAAGGGACAGGGTTATCTGGGGCCAACGTCCTGACTTTC. This translates into CASSKGTGLSGANVLTF. The genes are TRBV4-3 and TRBJ2-6; TRBD1 agrees at 9 bases. The CDR3 has 17 residues. Trimming at V came to 5 bases and at J to 1 base, leaving 6 bases not matched to a gene. Looked up from germline, CDR1 is LGHNA and CDR2 is YSLEER.

This clonotype has only a few counts. The rearrangement uses TRBV20-1 and TRBJ2-7; 9 bases match TRBD1. The V segment lost 6 bases and the J segment 2 bases; nucleotides outside the gene matches: 11. Germline CDR1 DFQATT, CDR2 SNEGSKA (reference sequence). The CDR3 loop spans 15 amino acids. In DNA form, the CDR3 reads TGCAGTGCGCGCCTAAGGGACAGGGTCCCCTACGAGCAGTACTTC. Encoded protein: CSARLRDRVPYEQYF.

The chain combines TRBV20-1 with TRBJ2-7; D unresolved. Per the germline V gene, CDR1 is DFQATT and CDR2 is SNEGSKA (reference sequence). V was cut by 0 bases and J by 7 bases, with 10 bases left in between. This CDR3 is 12 amino acids long. Written as DNA, the CDR3 is TGCAGTGCTAGAGATATTTTACCGGAGCAGTACTTC. This sequence encodes CSARDILPEQYF.

This clonotype has a count of ten or more. The chain couples TRBV29-1 to TRBJ1-5; D ambiguous. Germline assignment: CDR1 SQVTM and CDR2 ANQGSEA. Trimming cost V 6 bases and J 3 bases, with 9 bases left between them. The CDR3 covers 12 residues. The CDR3 DNA reads TGCAGCGTGGGAGATGCCAATCAGCCCCAGCATTTT. Translation: CSVGDANQPQHF. Combining the CDR3 with reference TRBV29-1 and TRBJ1-5 gives the whole variable domain SAVISQKPSRDICQRGTSLTIQCQVDSQVTMMFWYRQQPGQSLTLIATANQGSEATYESGFVIDKFPISRPNLTFSTLTVSNMSPEDSSIYLCSVGDANQPQHFGDGTRLSIL.

This chain connects TRBV27 to TRBJ2-5; tentative D call: TRBD2 (5 bases). V lost 2 bases to trimming and J lost 3 bases, with 16 bases between them. CDR1 is MNHEY and CDR2 is SMNVEV in the germline V gene (reference sequence). This CDR3 contains 16 residues. The CDR3 here is CASSLMPASSKETQYF. The DNA of the CDR3 is TGTGCCAGCAGTTTAATGCCGGCTAGCTCGAAAGAGACCCAGTACTTC.

This clonotype was counted many times. The chain recombines TRBV7-9 with TRBJ1-3; D might be TRBD1 (5 bases). V lost 11 bases and J lost 0, with 17 bases in between. Germline values: CDR1 SEHNR, CDR2 FQNEAQ (reference sequence). The CDR3 consists of 15 residues. The CDR3 is CALGRGQSSGNTIYF. The CDR3 coding sequence is TGTGCCTTGGGCCGTGGACAAAGCTCTGGAAACACCATATATTTT. Full variable domain (missing parts from reference TRBV7-9 and TRBJ1-3): DTGVSQNPRHKITKRGQNVTFRCDPISEHNRLYWYRQTLGQGPEFLTYFQNEAQLEKSRLLSDRFSAERPKGSFSTLEIQRTEQGDSAMYLCALGRGQSSGNTIYFGEGSWLTVV.

The V gene is TRBV2, the J gene TRBJ2-7; tentative D call: TRBD2 (5 bases). The CDR3 is 14 amino acids. In germline, CDR1 is SNHLY, CDR2 FYNNEI. Trimming left V 6 bases short and J 2 bases short, with 14 bases between. CDR3 sequence: CASSVEGTPYEQYF. CDR3 in DNA: TGTGCCAGCAGCGTTGAGGGCACACCCTACGAGCAGTACTTC.